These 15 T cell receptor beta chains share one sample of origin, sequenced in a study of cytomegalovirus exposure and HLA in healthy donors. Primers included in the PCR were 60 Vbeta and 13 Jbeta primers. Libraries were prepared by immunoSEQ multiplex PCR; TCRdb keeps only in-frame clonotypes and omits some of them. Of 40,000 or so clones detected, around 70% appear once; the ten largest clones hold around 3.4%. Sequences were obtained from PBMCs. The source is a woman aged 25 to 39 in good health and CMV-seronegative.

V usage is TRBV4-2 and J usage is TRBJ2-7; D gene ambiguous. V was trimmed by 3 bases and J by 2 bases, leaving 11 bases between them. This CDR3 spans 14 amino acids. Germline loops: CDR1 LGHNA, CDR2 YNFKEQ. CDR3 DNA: TGTGCCAGCAGCCACGGCCTAGGTACCTACGAGCAGTACTTC. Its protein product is CASSHGLGTYEQYF.

The CDR3 DNA reads TGTGCCAGCAGTTTCCAGGGGCGTACCGACCTCGGTGGCTACACCTTC. Its translation: CASSFQGRTDLGGYTF. The chain recombines TRBV28 with TRBJ1-2; possibly TRBD1 for D (6 bases). Looked up from germline, CDR1 is MDHEN and CDR2 is SYDVKM. This CDR3 comprises 16 residues. The V gene lost 3 bases and the J gene lost 7 bases, with 21 bases spanning the gap.

The CDR3 DNA is TGTGCCAGCAGCTTCTCAGGGTTCGCCTACGAGCAGTACTTC. It codes for CASSFSGFAYEQYF. This sequence joins TRBV11-2 and TRBJ2-7; perhaps TRBD1 as D (5 bases). Trimming took off 3 bases at V and 2 bases at J, with 11 bases between the two ends. Germline lookup yields CDR1 SGHAT and CDR2 FQNNGV. This CDR3 contains 14 residues.

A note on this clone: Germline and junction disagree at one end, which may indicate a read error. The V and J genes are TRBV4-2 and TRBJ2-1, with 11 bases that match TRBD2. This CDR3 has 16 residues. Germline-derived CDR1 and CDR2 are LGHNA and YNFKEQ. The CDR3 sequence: CTSSQDFTSGSSEQFF. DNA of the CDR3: TGTACCAGCAGCCAAGATTTTACTAGCGGGAGCAGTGAGCAGTTCTTC.

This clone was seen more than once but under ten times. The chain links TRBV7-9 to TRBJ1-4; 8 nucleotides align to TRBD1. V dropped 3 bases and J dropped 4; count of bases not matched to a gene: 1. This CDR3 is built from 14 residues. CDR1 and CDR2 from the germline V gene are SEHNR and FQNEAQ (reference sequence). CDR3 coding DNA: TGTGCCAGCAGCTTCAGGGGGCGTAATGAAAAACTGTTTTTT. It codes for CASSFRGRNEKLFF. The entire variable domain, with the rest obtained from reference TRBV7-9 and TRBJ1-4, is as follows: DTGVSQNPRHKITKRGQNVTFRCDPISEHNRLYWYRQTLGQGPEFLTYFQNEAQLEKSRLLSDRFSAERPKGSFSTLEIQRTEQGDSAMYLCASSFRGRNEKLFFGSGTQLSVL.

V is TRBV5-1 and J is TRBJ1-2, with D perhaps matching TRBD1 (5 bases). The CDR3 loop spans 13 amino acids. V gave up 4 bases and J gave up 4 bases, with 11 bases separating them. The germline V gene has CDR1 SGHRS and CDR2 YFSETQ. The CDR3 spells CASSLGAAYGYTF. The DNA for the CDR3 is TGCGCCAGCAGCCTTGGGGCAGCCTATGGCTACACCTTC.

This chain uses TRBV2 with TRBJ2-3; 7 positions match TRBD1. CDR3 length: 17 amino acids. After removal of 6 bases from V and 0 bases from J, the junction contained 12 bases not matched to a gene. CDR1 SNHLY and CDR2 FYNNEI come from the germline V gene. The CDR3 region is CASSQLDRKKSTDTQYF. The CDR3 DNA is TGTGCCAGCAGCCAATTGGACAGGAAGAAAAGCACAGATACGCAGTATTTT.

CDR3 loop: CASNPEQYGYTF. CDR3 nucleotides: TGTGCCAGCAACCCAGAACAATATGGCTACACCTTC. This chain uses TRBV2 with TRBJ1-2; D not resolved. The germline gives CDR1 SNHLY, CDR2 FYNNEI. V lost 7 bases, J lost 5 bases, and 11 bases lay in between. This CDR3 is built from 12 residues.

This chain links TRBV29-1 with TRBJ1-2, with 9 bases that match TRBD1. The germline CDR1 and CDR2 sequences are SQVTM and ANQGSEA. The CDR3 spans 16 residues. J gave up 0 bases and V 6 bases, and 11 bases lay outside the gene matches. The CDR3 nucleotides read TGCAGCGTGGAAAGACAGGGGGGTGTTTCTAACTATGGCTACACCTTC. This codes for CSVERQGGVSNYGYTF.

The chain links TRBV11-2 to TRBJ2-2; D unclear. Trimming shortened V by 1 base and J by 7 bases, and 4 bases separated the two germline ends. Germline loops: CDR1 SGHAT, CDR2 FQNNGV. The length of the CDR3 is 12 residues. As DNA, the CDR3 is TGTGCCAGCAGCTTAGTCGTCGGGGAGCTGTTTTTT. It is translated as CASSLVVGELFF.

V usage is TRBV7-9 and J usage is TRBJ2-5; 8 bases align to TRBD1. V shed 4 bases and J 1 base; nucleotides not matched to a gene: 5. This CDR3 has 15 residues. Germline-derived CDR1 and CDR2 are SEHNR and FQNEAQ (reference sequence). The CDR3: CASSSTGGTQETQYF. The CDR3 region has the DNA TGTGCCAGCAGCTCAACAGGGGGGACCCAAGAGACCCAGTACTTC.

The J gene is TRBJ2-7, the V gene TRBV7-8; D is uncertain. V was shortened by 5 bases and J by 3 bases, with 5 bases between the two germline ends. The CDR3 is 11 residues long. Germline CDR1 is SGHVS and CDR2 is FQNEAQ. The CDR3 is CASSPSYEQYF. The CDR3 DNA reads TGTGCCAGCAGCCCGAGCTACGAGCAGTACTTC.

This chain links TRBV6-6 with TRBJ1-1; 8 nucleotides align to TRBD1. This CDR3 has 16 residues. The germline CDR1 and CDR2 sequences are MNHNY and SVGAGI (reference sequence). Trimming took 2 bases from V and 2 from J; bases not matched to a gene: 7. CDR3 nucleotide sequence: TGTGCCAGCAGTTACGACAGGGGACCGTTTAACACTGAAGCTTTCTTT. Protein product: CASSYDRGPFNTEAFF.

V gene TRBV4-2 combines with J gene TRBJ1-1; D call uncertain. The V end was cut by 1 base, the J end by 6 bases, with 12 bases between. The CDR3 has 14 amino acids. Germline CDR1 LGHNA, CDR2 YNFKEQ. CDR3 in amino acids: CASSQAQRGAEAFF. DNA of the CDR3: TGTGCCAGCAGCCAAGCCCAACGAGGCGCTGAAGCTTTCTTT.

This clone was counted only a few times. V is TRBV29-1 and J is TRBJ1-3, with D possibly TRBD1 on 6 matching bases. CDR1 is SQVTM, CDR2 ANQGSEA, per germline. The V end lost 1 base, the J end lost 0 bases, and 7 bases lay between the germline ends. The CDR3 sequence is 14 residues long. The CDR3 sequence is CSVEGTVSGNTIYF. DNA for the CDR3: TGCAGCGTTGAAGGGACAGTCTCTGGAAACACCATATATTTT. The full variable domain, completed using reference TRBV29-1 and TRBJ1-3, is SAVISQKPSRDICQRGTSLTIQCQVDSQVTMMFWYRQQPGQSLTLIATANQGSEATYESGFVIDKFPISRPNLTFSTLTVSNMSPEDSSIYLCSVEGTVSGNTIYFGEGSWLTVV.